The rows below give T cell receptor beta chains drawn from one sample of a study of identical twins. TCRdb itself ran the 5' RACE reads through MiXCR, one entry per CDR3 protein. The sample yields about 1.7 million distinct CDR3 sequences, 25% to 35% seen once. The material sequenced was cord blood. The receptors were sampled from a newborn girl in good health. The conserved cysteine and the conserved F or W are not part of the CDR3 here. Part of the rows lack a size; the others show once, few, many or a class for expanded clones.

v_call	clone_size	j_call	cdr3_aa
TRBV18	once	TRBJ1-1	ASSPTGVKTEAF
TRBV10-3	.	TRBJ1-4	AISDLQGGEKLF
TRBV20-1	few	TRBJ2-3	SASPGSDTQY
TRBV12-3/TRBV12-4	many	TRBJ2-1	ASSLGLAGADEQF
TRBV29-1	.	TRBJ2-3	SPRTSTDTQY
TRBV7-9	.	TRBJ2-2	ASSLLAGGFANTGELF
TRBV27	few	TRBJ2-7	ASSSTAVYEQY
TRBV12-3/TRBV12-4	.	.	ASSLQVGGTQY
TRBV2	.	TRBJ2-1	ASSEQPGLAASEQF
TRBV6-5	.	TRBJ2-5	ASSFNQNREGTQY
TRBV21-1	.	TRBJ1-5	ASSRWTGRSNSNQPQH
TRBV12-3/TRBV12-4	.	TRBJ2-4	ASSFVRDDIQY
TRBV13	many	TRBJ2-7	ASSSTDIYEQY
TRBV20-1	.	TRBJ2-1	SARAGTSKTNEQF
TRBV30	.	TRBJ1-2	AWSPGQTYGYT
TRBV2	.	TRBJ2-2	ASSVSGSLSGELF
TRBV20-1	many	TRBJ2-7	SARDGLPHEQY
TRBV12-3/TRBV12-4	few	TRBJ2-4	ASRRVRQGAKNIQY
TRBV27	few	TRBJ1-2	AGSARRISGGYT
TRBV4-1	.	TRBJ2-4	ASSQIRLAKNIQY
TRBV28	.	TRBJ2-1	ASSLTASGIHNEQF
TRBV24-1	once	TRBJ2-1	ATSDSDNSYEQF
TRBV5-1	few	TRBJ1-2	ASSPIPGQGGYT
TRBV7-2	few	TRBJ2-1	ASTSSRDNEQF
TRBV7-2	few	TRBJ2-1	ASSPRLAGGPHEQF
TRBV5-1	.	TRBJ1-1	ASSSLSGGAGNTEAF
TRBV29-1	.	TRBJ2-3	SQRTGSSTDTQY
TRBV10-3	many	TRBJ2-7	AIKGTGTYEQY
TRBV20-1	few	TRBJ2-3	SARGTAKSTDTQY
TRBV12-5	.	TRBJ2-7	ASGLVLGGTSYNEQY
TRBV6-1	few	TRBJ2-4	ASKRGSSGPLTAKNIQY
TRBV6-1	.	TRBJ1-2	ASSEAPGQGYT
TRBV6-5	few	TRBJ2-1	ASSPKPATYNEQF
TRBV2	.	TRBJ1-5	ASRGGSSNQPQH
TRBV7-9	.	TRBJ1-1	ASSSVGTGWTEAF
TRBV5-1	few	TRBJ1-2	ASSPGQGGWNGYT
TRBV20-1	.	TRBJ2-7	SARAPLAIYEQY
TRBV14	few	TRBJ2-4	ASSSATGVNIQY
TRBV24-1	.	TRBJ2-1	ATSDLRREGRSEQF
TRBV10-3	.	TRBJ2-5	AIRGRLAGGMETQY
TRBV5-1	.	TRBJ2-3	ASSLSPVDTQY